The source of this TCR beta chain is a study of early T cells in non-severe SARS-CoV-2 infection. Study-level findings and limits: Private and CD4 specificities were missed by VDJdb matching, which favored anti-spike CD8 responses.

With 5 bases clipped from V and 9 bases from J, the junction kept 7 bases outside the gene matches. The germline V gene has CDR1 MNHEY and CDR2 SMNVEV (reference sequence). The CDR3 has 14 amino acids. With regard to this clonotype: Its matching antigen is unknown.

Tagging with unique molecular identifiers was applied to individual cDNA molecules. MiXCR, run by TCRdb on the 5' RACE reads, gives a single entry per CDR3 protein. The sample yields 55,000 to 70,000 distinct CDR3 sequences, 9.5% to 15% seen once. Sequencing used whole blood, obtained at baseline. The rearrangement links TRBV27 to TRBJ2-1; TRBD2 aligns across 10 bases. The sequence was obtained from an adult who was a healthcare worker with PCR-confirmed SARS-CoV-2 infection or an uninfected control (not recorded which). The donor label of this sample is uncertain. Here the CDR3 reads CASSPDTSGAEQFF. The CDR3, as DNA: TGTGCCAGCAGTCCTGACACTAGCGGGGCTGAGCAGTTCTTC.